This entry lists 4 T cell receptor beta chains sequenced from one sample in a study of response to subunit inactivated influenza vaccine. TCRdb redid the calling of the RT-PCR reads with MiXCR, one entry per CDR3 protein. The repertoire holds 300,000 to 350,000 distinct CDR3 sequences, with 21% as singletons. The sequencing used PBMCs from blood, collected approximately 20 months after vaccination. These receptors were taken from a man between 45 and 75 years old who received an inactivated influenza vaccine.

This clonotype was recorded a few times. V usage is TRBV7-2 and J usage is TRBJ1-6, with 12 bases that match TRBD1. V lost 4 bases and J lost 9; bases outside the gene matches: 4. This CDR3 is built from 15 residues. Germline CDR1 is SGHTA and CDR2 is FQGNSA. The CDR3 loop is CASSWSGQGASPLHF. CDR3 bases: TGTGCCAGCAGCTGGTCGGGACAGGGGGCTTCACCCCTCCACTTT.

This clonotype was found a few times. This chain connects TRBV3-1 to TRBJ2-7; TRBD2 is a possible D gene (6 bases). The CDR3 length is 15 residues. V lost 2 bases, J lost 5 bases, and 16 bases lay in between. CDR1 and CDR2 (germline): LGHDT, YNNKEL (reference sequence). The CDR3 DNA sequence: TGTGCCAGCAGCCAATATCCCGGGAGCCTGGACGAGCAGTACTTC. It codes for CASSQYPGSLDEQYF.

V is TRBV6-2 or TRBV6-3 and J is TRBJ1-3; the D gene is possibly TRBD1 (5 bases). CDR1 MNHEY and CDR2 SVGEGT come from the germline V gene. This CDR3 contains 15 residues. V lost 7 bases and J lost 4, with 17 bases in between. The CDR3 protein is CASNARDRRGNTIYF. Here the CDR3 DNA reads TGTGCCAGCAACGCAAGGGACCGGCGGGGAAACACCATATATTTT.

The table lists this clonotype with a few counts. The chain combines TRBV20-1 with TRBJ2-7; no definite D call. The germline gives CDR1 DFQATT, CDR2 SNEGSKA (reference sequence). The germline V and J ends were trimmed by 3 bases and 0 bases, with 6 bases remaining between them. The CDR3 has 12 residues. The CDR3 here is CSASTYSYEQYF. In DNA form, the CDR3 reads TGCAGTGCTAGTACTTACTCCTACGAGCAGTACTTC.